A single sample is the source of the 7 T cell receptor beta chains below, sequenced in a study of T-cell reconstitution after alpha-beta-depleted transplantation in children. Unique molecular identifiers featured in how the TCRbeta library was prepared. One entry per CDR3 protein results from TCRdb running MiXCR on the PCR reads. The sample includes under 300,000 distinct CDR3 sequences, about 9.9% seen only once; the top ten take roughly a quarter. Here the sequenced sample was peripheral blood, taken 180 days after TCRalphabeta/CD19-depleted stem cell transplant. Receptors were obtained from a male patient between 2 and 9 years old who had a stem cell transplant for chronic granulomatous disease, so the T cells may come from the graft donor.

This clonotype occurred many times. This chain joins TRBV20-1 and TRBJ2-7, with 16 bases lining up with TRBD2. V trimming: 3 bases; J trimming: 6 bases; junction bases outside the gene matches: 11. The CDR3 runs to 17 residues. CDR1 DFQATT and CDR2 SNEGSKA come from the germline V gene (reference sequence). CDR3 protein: CSARGLAGGPERFEQYF. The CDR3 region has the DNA TGCAGTGCTAGGGGACTAGCGGGAGGGCCCGAAAGATTCGAGCAGTACTTC.

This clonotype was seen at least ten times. The CDR3 spells CASSLMVGRAQYF. The CDR3 region has the DNA TGTGCCAGCAGCTTAATGGTTGGACGAGCGCAGTACTTC. The gene calls are TRBV7-3 and TRBJ2-7; D ambiguous. V lost 1 base, J lost 9 bases, and 13 bases lay in between. The V gene's germline CDR1 is SGHTA and CDR2 FQGTGA. The CDR3 runs 13 residues.

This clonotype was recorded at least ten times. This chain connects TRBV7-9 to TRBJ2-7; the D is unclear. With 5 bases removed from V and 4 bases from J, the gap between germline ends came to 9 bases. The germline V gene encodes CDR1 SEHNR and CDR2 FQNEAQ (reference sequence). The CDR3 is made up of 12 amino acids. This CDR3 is CASSPLKYEQYF. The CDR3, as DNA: TGTGCCAGCAGCCCCCTGAAATACGAGCAGTACTTC.

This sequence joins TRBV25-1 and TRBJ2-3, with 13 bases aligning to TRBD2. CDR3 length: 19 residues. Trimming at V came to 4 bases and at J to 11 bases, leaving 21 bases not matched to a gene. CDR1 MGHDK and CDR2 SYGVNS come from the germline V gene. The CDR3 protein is CASSAVSPGLAGVTHRQYF. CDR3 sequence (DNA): TGTGCCAGCAGTGCAGTCTCTCCAGGACTAGCGGGAGTGACACATAGGCAGTATTTT.

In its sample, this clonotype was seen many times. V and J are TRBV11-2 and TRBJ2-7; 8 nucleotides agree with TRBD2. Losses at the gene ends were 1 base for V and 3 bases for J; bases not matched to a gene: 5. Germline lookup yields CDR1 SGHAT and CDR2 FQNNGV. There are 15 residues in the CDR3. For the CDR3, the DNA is TGTGCCAGCAGCTTAGTACGGGAGGGGAGCTACGAGCAGTACTTC. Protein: CASSLVREGSYEQYF.

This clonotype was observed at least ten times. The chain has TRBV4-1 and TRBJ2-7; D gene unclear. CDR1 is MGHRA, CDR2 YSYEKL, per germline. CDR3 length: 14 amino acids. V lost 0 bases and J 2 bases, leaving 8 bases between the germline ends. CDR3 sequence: CASSQDPGTYEQYF. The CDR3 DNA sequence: TGCGCCAGCAGCCAAGATCCTGGGACCTACGAGCAGTACTTC.

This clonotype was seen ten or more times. The CDR3 loop reads CAIMKGGVETQYF. Here the CDR3 DNA reads TGTGCCATCATGAAAGGGGGGGTGGAGACCCAGTACTTC. The chain couples TRBV2 to TRBJ2-5; the D gene is possibly TRBD2 (7 bases). Looked up from germline, CDR1 is SNHLY and CDR2 is FYNNEI. Trimming took 10 bases from V and 5 from J, leaving 17 bases between them. CDR3 length: 13 residues.